The clone carrying this T cell receptor beta chain has only one observation. Its antigen is still unknown. Germline CDR1 SGHAT, CDR2 FQNNGV. The junction had 8 bases not matched to a gene; V was cut back by 5 bases and J by 4 bases. The CDR3 has 16 amino acids. The assay that was used to sequence DNA from cultured CD4+ T cells was the Oncomine TCR Beta short-read assay. TCRdb re-called the PCR reads with MiXCR, one entry per CDR3 protein. The table lists fewer than 11,000 distinct CDR3 sequences, less than 75% of them singletons. The data are from a study of vaccination and CD4 T cells after COVID-19. Background on the study: Every culture used as a control got a CEFX pool, an HIV-1 Nef pool, or no peptide. Regarding the study as a whole: 304 of 307 vaccine-specific clones from convalescent patients were spike mono-reactive.

As for treatment: approximately 9-day PBMC culture with coronavirus spike peptide pools or control peptides (ViraFEST assay). This TCR was recovered from a human donor who had recovered from COVID-19. The V gene is TRBV11-2, the J gene TRBJ2-6; 7 bases align to TRBD1. The sequencing input was CD4+ T cells from blood, cultured in vitro. The CDR3 protein is CASSTLRGTGANVLTF. The DNA of the CDR3 is TGTGCCAGCAGCACACTCAGGGGGACCGGGGCCAACGTCCTGACTTTC.